The 31 T cell receptor beta chains given below trace back to one sample, sequenced in a study of shared clonotypes between healthy human individuals (dated by TCRdb to the early 2020s). Library prep was done by the immunoSEQ multiplex PCR assay. This immuneACCESS table, as held by TCRdb, lists in-frame sequences with V and J called but not all clones. Of the missing ones, under half trace to an unresolved V gene in checked studies; the others have no known cause. This sample lists over a million clones; about 96% were detected once. The ten largest clones take up 1% to 1.5% of the sample. Sequencing used naive CD4+ T cells sorted from blood. The sample's cell subset or site label is to be understood as: CD45RA+ positively selected. All receptors come from a man between 25 and 39 years old in good health.

V and J are TRBV11-2 and TRBJ2-5; a possible D gene is TRBD2 (5 bases). The CDR3 totals 12 residues. V lost 6 bases to trimming and J lost 5 bases, with 10 bases between them. From germline, CDR1 is SGHAT and CDR2 FQNNGV. The CDR3 DNA reads as TGTGCCAGCAGTCGGATAGCGGAGACCCAGTACTTC. Translation gives CASSRIAETQYF.

The CDR3 DNA sequence: TGTGCCAGCAGCTCGGGACGGGGCTCCTACAATGAGCAGTTCTTC. The encoded protein is CASSSGRGSYNEQFF. The chain recombines TRBV7-9 with TRBJ2-1, with D perhaps given as TRBD1 or TRBD2 (5 bases each). The germline CDR1 and CDR2 sequences are SEHNR and FQNEAQ (reference sequence). The V gene lost 4 bases and the J gene lost 0 bases, with 10 bases spanning the gap. The CDR3 is made up of 15 amino acids.

This clone is a singleton in its sample. J is TRBJ2-1 and V is TRBV11-2; D ambiguous. The CDR3 loop spans 15 amino acids. V was trimmed by 0 bases and J by 10 bases, leaving 16 bases between them. Germline lookup yields CDR1 SGHAT and CDR2 FQNNGV. The CDR3 spells CASSLDSAREREQFF. The CDR3 region has the DNA TGTGCCAGCAGCTTAGATTCCGCGCGAGAACGGGAGCAGTTCTTC.

The gene calls are TRBV6-1 and TRBJ2-5; TRBD1 is a possible D gene (5 bases). With 6 bases removed from V and 4 bases from J, the gap between germline ends came to 12 bases. The germline gives CDR1 MNHNS, CDR2 SASEGT. The CDR3 is made up of 13 amino acids. The CDR3 nucleotides are TGTGCCAGCAGAACCAGCCAGGGAGAGACCCAGTACTTC. This encodes CASRTSQGETQYF.

The CDR3 loop reads CASSLVAGGLAVQETQYF. Here the CDR3 DNA reads TGTGCCAGCAGCCTCGTTGCGGGGGGACTAGCGGTACAAGAGACCCAGTACTTC. The gene calls are TRBV5-5 and TRBJ2-5, with TRBD2 matching 11 bases. Germline-derived CDR1 and CDR2 are SGHKS and YYEKEE (reference sequence). Losses at the gene ends were 4 bases for V and 2 bases for J; bases not matched to a gene: 13. The CDR3 contains 18 residues.

The chain employs TRBV28 and TRBJ1-4; unclear D gene. The CDR3 is 14 amino acids. Germline CDR1 MDHEN, CDR2 SYDVKM. V gave up 7 bases and J gave up 6 bases, with 15 bases separating them. Here the CDR3 DNA reads TGTGCCAGCACCTCATCGGGGTGGCATGAAAAACTGTTTTTT. It codes for CASTSSGWHEKLFF. Drawing the rest from reference TRBV28 and TRBJ1-4, the complete variable domain is DVKVTQSSRYLVKRTGEKVFLECVQDMDHENMFWYRQDPGLGLRLIYFSYDVKMKEKGDIPEGYSVSREKKERFSLILESASTNQTSMYLCASTSSGWHEKLFFGSGTQLSVL.

This chain connects TRBV30 to TRBJ2-7; 7 nucleotides line up with TRBD2. Germline V gene data show CDR1 as GTSNPN and CDR2 as SVGIG (reference sequence). The CDR3 covers 18 residues. Trimming cost V 1 base and J 5 bases; bases outside gene matches: 20. CDR3 nucleotide sequence: TGTGCCTGGAGTGCACTCAGGGCCGCGGGAGCAGGACTTGACGAGCAGTACTTC. It encodes CAWSALRAAGAGLDEQYF.

The chain joins TRBV7-6 to TRBJ2-7, with a weak D call TRBD2 (5 bases). The ends were cut back, 5 bases at V and 0 bases at J, with 14 bases in the middle. The CDR3 is 15 amino acids. Germline-derived CDR1 and CDR2 are SGHVS and FNYEAQ. CDR3 protein: CASSPQPAVSYEQYF. Here the CDR3 DNA reads TGTGCCAGCAGCCCTCAACCAGCGGTCTCCTACGAGCAGTACTTC.

This chain joins TRBV6-5 and TRBJ2-2, with D possibly being TRBD2 (6 bases). Germline V gene lookup returns CDR1 MNHEY and CDR2 SVGAGI. V lost 0 bases to trimming and J lost 5 bases, with 13 bases between them. The CDR3 consists of 16 residues. DNA of the CDR3: TGTGCCAGCAGTTACTCGGGGAGGATTGCTACCGGGGAGCTGTTTTTT. Protein sequence: CASSYSGRIATGELFF.

The chain uses TRBV5-4 and TRBJ1-1; 7 bases are shared with TRBD1. The CDR3 totals 14 residues. The V gene's germline CDR1 is SGHNT and CDR2 YYREEE (reference sequence). J gave up 1 base and V 5 bases, and 5 bases lay outside the gene matches. The CDR3 protein is CASSQGQRNTEAFF. In nucleotides, the CDR3 is TGTGCCAGCAGTCAGGGACAGCGGAACACTGAAGCTTTCTTT.

CDR3 nucleotides: TGTGCCAGCAGTTCCGGGCCTCGTGACCTGGGCTACACCTTC. As protein: CASSSGPRDLGYTF. J is TRBJ1-2 and V is TRBV28; D not resolved. Looked up from germline, CDR1 is MDHEN and CDR2 is SYDVKM. The CDR3 covers 14 residues. The V end lost 4 bases, the J end lost 8 bases, and 17 bases lay between the germline ends.

The chain employs TRBV6-1 and TRBJ1-4, with 12 nucleotides matching TRBD1. In germline, CDR1 is MNHNS, CDR2 SASEGT. This CDR3 has 14 amino acids. V lost 7 bases to trimming and J lost 8 bases; unmatched junction nucleotides: 5. The CDR3: CASTRDRGREKLFF. The CDR3 DNA sequence: TGTGCCAGCACCCGGGACAGGGGGCGAGAAAAACTGTTTTTT.

This clone came up once. V gene TRBV5-4 combines with J gene TRBJ2-1; TRBD1 matches at 9 bases. The trim removed 1 base at V and 5 bases at J, leaving 10 bases unmatched. The germline V gene has CDR1 SGHNT and CDR2 YYREEE (reference sequence). The CDR3 contains 17 residues. CDR3 sequence reads: CASSLPPRGQGNNEQFF. In nucleotides, the CDR3 is TGTGCCAGCAGCTTGCCCCCCCGCGGACAGGGGAACAATGAGCAGTTCTTC.

The chain carries TRBV7-2 and TRBJ2-3; D not certain. V dropped 1 base and J dropped 14 bases, with 13 bases sitting between them. Germline values: CDR1 SGHTA, CDR2 FQGNSA. The CDR3 is 12 residues long. Here the CDR3 reads CASSLVDNRWYF. The CDR3 region has the DNA TGTGCCAGCAGCTTAGTAGATAATCGATGGTATTTT.

V gene TRBV5-8 combines with J gene TRBJ2-1; weak D call: TRBD2 (6 bases). The CDR3 length is 15 residues. Germline CDR1 reads SGHTS; CDR2 reads YDEGEE. The V end was cut by 4 bases, the J end by 5 bases, with 16 bases between. As DNA, the CDR3 is TGTGCCAGCAGCCGGTACAGCGGGCTCAACAATGAGCAGTTCTTC. This gives the protein CASSRYSGLNNEQFF.

CDR3 protein: CASTSQRLRQNNQPQHF. Written as DNA, the CDR3 is TGTGCCAGTACCTCCCAACGGCTAAGACAAAACAATCAGCCCCAGCATTTT. The J gene is TRBJ1-5, the V gene TRBV19, with D hard to call. The CDR3 sequence is 17 residues long. Germline assignment: CDR1 LNHDA and CDR2 SQIVND (reference sequence). Trimming stripped 7 bases from V and 3 bases from J, with 22 bases between. Drawing the rest from reference TRBV19 and TRBJ1-5, the complete variable domain is DGGITQSPKYLFRKEGQNVTLSCEQNLNHDAMYWYRQDPGQGLRLIYYSQIVNDFQKGDIAEGYSVSREKKESFPLTVTSAQKNPTAFYLCASTSQRLRQNNQPQHFGDGTRLSIL.

The chain has TRBV28 and TRBJ2-2; D remains ambiguous. V was clipped by 2 bases and J by 9 bases, with 13 bases between them. The CDR3 extends over 14 amino acids. CDR1 and CDR2 from the germline V gene are MDHEN and SYDVKM. The CDR3: CASSLIGPERELFF. The CDR3 region has the DNA TGTGCCAGCAGTTTAATAGGACCCGAGAGGGAGCTGTTTTTT.

The rearrangement uses TRBV9 and TRBJ2-2; D gene unclear. The CDR3 totals 16 residues. Looked up from germline, CDR1 is SGDLS and CDR2 is YYNGEE. V lost 1 base and J lost 1, with 11 bases in between. In nucleotides, the CDR3 is TGTGCCAGCAGCGTATCGCCTATTTGGAACACCGGGGAGCTGTTTTTT. Translated, it gives CASSVSPIWNTGELFF.

Comment on this clone: The sample has other DNA sequences that encode this CDR3 too. This sequence joins TRBV18 and TRBJ2-7; 7 nucleotides align to TRBD1. Germline V lookup: CDR1 KGHSH, CDR2 LQKENI. Unmatched junction bases numbered 6, after V lost 2 bases and J lost 2 bases. This CDR3 is 15 amino acids long. As DNA, the CDR3 is TGTGCCAGCTCACCAACCCGGACAGGTGCCTACGAGCAGTACTTC. Its protein is CASSPTRTGAYEQYF.

The chain is built from TRBV5-1 and TRBJ2-2, with 7 bases lining up with TRBD2. V shed 4 bases and J 2 bases; nucleotides not matched to a gene: 5. The germline V gene has CDR1 SGHRS and CDR2 YFSETQ. The CDR3 spans 15 residues. The CDR3 DNA sequence: TGCGCCAGCAGCCCTGGGGGGGTAAACACCGGGGAGCTGTTTTTT. Translated: CASSPGGVNTGELFF.

The V gene is TRBV9, the J gene TRBJ1-1; D is perhaps TRBD1 (5 bases). This CDR3 region has 13 residues. V was cut by 4 bases and J by 5 bases, with 12 bases left in between. Germline values: CDR1 SGDLS, CDR2 YYNGEE. The CDR3 bases are TGTGCCAGCAGCTTCCGCTGGGGGACTGAAGCTTTCTTT. Its protein product is CASSFRWGTEAFF.

The chain combines TRBV30 with TRBJ2-1, with 7 bases matching TRBD2. The V and J ends lost 5 bases and 6 bases, in that order; junction bases with no gene match: 13. Germline CDR1 reads GTSNPN; CDR2 reads SVGIG (reference sequence). This CDR3 spans 15 amino acids. Here the CDR3 reads CAWAVRPGGTNEQFF. CDR3 DNA sequence: TGTGCCTGGGCTGTGCGACCGGGGGGTACCAATGAGCAGTTCTTC.

The genes are TRBV29-1 and TRBJ2-3, with D hard to call. The CDR3 extends over 11 amino acids. Germline V lookup: CDR1 SQVTM, CDR2 ANQGSEA. V lost 4 bases, J lost 4 bases, and 6 bases lay in between. The CDR3 DNA is TGCAGCGTTGGGTACTCAGATACGCAGTATTTT. Translation: CSVGYSDTQYF.

V is TRBV10-1 and J is TRBJ2-1, with a tentative D call TRBD1 (6 bases). V lost 3 bases, J lost 13 bases, and 16 bases lay in between. CDR3 length equals 13 residues. The germline V gene encodes CDR1 WNHNN and CDR2 SYGVQD (reference sequence). The CDR3 DNA reads as TGCGCCAGCAGTGATGTTCGAGGGACAAGTCAGTTCTTC. This sequence encodes CASSDVRGTSQFF.

DNA for the CDR3: TGTGCCACCAGCAGAGATCCTATCTCCTACGAGCAGTACTTC. It translates to CATSRDPISYEQYF. The rearrangement links TRBV15 to TRBJ2-7; D ambiguous. The germline V gene has CDR1 LNHNV and CDR2 YYDKDF (reference sequence). The V end lost 0 bases, the J end lost 0 bases, and 6 bases lay between the germline ends. This CDR3 spans 14 amino acids.

This chain uses TRBV10-3 with TRBJ1-1, with D maybe TRBD1 (5 bases). CDR1 is ENHRY, CDR2 SYGVKD, per germline. The CDR3 loop spans 15 amino acids. V was shortened by 2 bases and J by 4 bases, with 14 bases between the two germline ends. CDR3 region: CAISEPGGGSTEAFF. In DNA form, the CDR3 reads TGTGCCATCAGTGAGCCGGGGGGAGGTAGCACTGAAGCTTTCTTT.

The rearrangement links TRBV2 to TRBJ1-3, with D hard to call. Trimming took off 5 bases at V and 0 bases at J, with 20 bases between the two ends. Germline CDR1 and CDR2: SNHLY and FYNNEI. The CDR3 is made up of 18 amino acids. CDR3 coding DNA: TGTGCCAGCAGTTTTAAATCCGGCCCCGTAAGCTCTGGAAACACCATATATTTT. Protein product: CASSFKSGPVSSGNTIYF.

V gene TRBV6-5 combines with J gene TRBJ1-5; D is unresolved. Germline CDR1 and CDR2: MNHEY and SVGAGI. The V end was cut by 6 bases, the J end by 0 bases, with 12 bases between. CDR3 length equals 15 residues. In DNA, the CDR3 is TGTGCCAGCAGAGAGACGGCCCGTAGCAATCAGCCCCAGCATTTT. It translates to CASRETARSNQPQHF.

This rearrangement joins TRBV29-1 to TRBJ2-7; a weak D match, TRBD2 (5 bases). The CDR3 loop spans 14 amino acids. Germline V gene sequence: CDR1 SQVTM, CDR2 ANQGSEA. With 0 bases removed from V and 5 bases from J, the gap between germline ends came to 14 bases. This CDR3 is CSVEDPSGVHEQYF. The CDR3 region has the DNA TGCAGCGTTGAAGATCCATCCGGGGTGCACGAGCAGTACTTC.

The chain combines TRBV28 with TRBJ2-1, with 7 bases matching TRBD2. CDR3 size: 14 residues. Per germline, CDR1 MDHEN and CDR2 SYDVKM. The trim removed 3 bases at V and 6 bases at J, leaving 5 bases unmatched. CDR3 protein: CASSFLLAANEQFF. The CDR3 DNA reads TGTGCCAGCAGTTTTCTTCTAGCGGCCAATGAGCAGTTCTTC.

The rearrangement links TRBV5-4 to TRBJ2-7; D is uncertain. V was cut by 4 bases and J by 0 bases, with 8 bases left in between. Germline V gives CDR1 SGHNT, CDR2 YYREEE (reference sequence). The CDR3 totals 13 residues. CDR3 sequence reads: CASSGRSSYEQYF. The DNA of the CDR3 is TGTGCCAGCAGCGGCAGGAGCTCCTACGAGCAGTACTTC.